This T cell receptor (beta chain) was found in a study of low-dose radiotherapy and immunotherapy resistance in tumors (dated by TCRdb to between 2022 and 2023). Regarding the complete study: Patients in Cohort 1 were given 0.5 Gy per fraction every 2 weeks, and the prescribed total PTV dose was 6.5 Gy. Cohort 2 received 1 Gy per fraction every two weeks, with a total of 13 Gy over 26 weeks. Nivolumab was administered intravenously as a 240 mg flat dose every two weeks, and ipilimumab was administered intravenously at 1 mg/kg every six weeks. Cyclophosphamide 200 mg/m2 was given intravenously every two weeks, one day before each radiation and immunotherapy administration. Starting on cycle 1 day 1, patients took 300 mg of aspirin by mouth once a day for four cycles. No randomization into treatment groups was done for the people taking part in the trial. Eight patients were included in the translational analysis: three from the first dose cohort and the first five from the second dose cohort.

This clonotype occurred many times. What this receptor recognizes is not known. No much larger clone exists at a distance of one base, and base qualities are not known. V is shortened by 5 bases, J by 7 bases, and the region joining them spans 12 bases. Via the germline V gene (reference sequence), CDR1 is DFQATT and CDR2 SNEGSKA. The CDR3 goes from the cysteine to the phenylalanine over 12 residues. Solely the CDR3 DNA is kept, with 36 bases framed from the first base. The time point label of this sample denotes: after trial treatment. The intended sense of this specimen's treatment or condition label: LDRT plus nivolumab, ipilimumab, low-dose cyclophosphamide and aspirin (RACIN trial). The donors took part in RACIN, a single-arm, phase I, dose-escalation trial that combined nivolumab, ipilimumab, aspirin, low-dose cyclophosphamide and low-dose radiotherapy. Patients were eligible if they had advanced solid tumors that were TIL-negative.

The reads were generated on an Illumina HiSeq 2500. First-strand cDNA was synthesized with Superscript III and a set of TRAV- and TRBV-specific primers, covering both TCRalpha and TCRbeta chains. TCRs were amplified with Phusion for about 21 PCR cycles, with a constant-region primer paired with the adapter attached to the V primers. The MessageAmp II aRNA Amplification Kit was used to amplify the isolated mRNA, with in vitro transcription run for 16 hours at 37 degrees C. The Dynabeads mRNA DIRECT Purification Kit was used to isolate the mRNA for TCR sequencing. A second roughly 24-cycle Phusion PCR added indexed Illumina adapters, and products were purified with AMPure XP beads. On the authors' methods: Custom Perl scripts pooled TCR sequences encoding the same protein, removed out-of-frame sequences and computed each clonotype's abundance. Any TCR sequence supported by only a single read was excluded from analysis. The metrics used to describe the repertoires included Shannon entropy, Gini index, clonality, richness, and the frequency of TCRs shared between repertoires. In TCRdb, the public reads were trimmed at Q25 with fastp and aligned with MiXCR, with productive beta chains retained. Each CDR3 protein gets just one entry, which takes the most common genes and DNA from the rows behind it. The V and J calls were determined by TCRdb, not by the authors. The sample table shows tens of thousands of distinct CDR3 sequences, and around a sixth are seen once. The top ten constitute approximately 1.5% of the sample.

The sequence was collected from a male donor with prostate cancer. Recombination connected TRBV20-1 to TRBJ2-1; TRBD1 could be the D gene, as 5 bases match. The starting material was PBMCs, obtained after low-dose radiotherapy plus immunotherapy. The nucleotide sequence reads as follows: TGCAGTGCTCCCTTGCAGGGAAATGAGCAGTTCTTC. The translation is CSAPLQGNEQFF.